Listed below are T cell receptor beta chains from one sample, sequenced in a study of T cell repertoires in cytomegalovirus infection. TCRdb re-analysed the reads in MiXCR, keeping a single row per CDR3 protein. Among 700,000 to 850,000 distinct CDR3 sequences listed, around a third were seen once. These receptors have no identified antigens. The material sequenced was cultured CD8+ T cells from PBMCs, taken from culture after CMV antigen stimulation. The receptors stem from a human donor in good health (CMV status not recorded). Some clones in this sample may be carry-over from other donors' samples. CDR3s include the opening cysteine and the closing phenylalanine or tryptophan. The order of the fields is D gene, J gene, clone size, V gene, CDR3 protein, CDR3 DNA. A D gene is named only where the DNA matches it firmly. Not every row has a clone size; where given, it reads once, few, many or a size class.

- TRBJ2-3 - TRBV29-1 CSVPGPPPGTQYF TGCAGCGTTCCGGGACCTCCTCCGGGTACGCAGTATTTT
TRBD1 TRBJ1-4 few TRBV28 CASSFSGQGTEKLFF TGTGCCAGCAGTTTCTCGGGACAGGGGACTGAAAAACTGTTTTTT
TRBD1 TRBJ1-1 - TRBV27 CASSPNRGRGDQAFF TGTGCCAGCAGTCCTAACAGGGGGCGCGGCGATCAAGCTTTCTTT
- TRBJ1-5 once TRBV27 CASNLPGQPQHF TGTGCCAGCAACCTCCCAGGTCAGCCCCAGCATTTT
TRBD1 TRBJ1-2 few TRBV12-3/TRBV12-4 CASSSDRANYGYTF TGTGCCAGCAGTTCGGACAGGGCTAACTATGGCTACACCTTC
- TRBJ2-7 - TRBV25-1 CAMADSLISYEQYF TGTGCCATGGCGGACAGTCTAATTTCCTACGAGCAGTACTTC
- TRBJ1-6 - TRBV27 CASSMRIATGRDSPLHF TGTGCCAGCAGTATGAGGATCGCGACAGGACGGGATTCACCCCTCCACTTT
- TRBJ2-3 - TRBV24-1 CATSDLSEDTQYF TGTGCCACCAGTGATTTGAGCGAAGATACGCAGTATTTT
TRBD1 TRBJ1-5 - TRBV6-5 CASRSGQGESRPQHF TGTGCCAGCAGAAGCGGACAGGGGGAGAGTCGGCCCCAGCATTTT
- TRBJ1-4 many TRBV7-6 CASSLGKLFNEKLFF TGTGCCAGCAGCCTGGGGAAGCTCTTTAATGAAAAACTGTTTTTT
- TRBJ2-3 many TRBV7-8 CASSPDQGQGTDTQYF TGTGCCAGCAGCCCAGACCAGGGGCAAGGCACAGATACGCAGTATTTT
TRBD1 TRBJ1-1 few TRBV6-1 CASRETGEAFF TGTGCCAGCAGGGAGACAGGGGAGGCTTTCTTT
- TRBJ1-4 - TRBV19 CASTGGFNEKLFF TGTGCCAGTACCGGGGGCTTTAATGAAAAACTGTTTTTT
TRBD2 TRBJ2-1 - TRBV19 CASSIRGLALISYNEQFF TGTGCCAGTAGTATACGGGGACTAGCGCTAATCTCCTACAATGAGCAGTTCTTC
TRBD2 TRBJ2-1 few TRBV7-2 CASSLKTSGPSYNEQFF TGTGCCAGCAGCCTTAAGACTAGCGGCCCCTCCTACAATGAGCAGTTCTTC
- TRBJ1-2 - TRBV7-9 CASSLRGGRSGGYTF TGTGCCAGCAGCCTCAGGGGCGGAAGGTCAGGTGGCTACACCTTC
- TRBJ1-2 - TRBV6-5 CASSYSGGGLNYGYTF TGTGCCAGCAGTTACTCGGGAGGAGGCCTTAACTATGGCTACACCTTC
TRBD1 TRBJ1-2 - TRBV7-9 CASSPTQGANYGYTF TGTGCCAGCAGCCCTACACAGGGGGCTAACTATGGCTACACCTTC
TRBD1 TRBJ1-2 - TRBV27 CASRRTGTDYGYTF TGTGCCAGCAGACGGACAGGGACAGACTATGGCTACACCTTC
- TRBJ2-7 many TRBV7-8 CASSLELGQSYEQYF TGTGCCAGCAGCTTAGAGCTGGGCCAGAGCTACGAGCAGTACTTC
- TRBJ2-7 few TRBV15 CATSETGANYEQYF TGTGCCACCAGCGAAACGGGGGCCAACTACGAGCAGTACTTC
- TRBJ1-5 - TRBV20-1 CSARDMGQALNQPQHF TGCAGTGCTAGAGATATGGGGCAGGCTTTGAATCAGCCCCAGCATTTT
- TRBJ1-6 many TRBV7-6 CASSLVTREKGNSPLHF TGTGCCAGCAGCTTAGTCACGCGAGAGAAGGGTAATTCACCCCTCCACTTT
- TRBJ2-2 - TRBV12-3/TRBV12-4 CASSTWVGELFF TGTGCCAGCAGTACTTGGGTGGGGGAGCTGTTTTTT
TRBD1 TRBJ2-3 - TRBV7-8 CASSLARDRVADTQYF TGTGCCAGCAGCTTAGCGCGGGACAGGGTTGCAGATACGCAGTATTTT
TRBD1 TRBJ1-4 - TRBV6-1 CASSAHGTVATNEKLFF TGTGCCAGCAGTGCCCATGGGACAGTTGCAACTAATGAAAAACTGTTTTTT
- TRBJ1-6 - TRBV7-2 CASSLTVSNSPLHF TGTGCCAGCAGCTTAACAGTGAGTAATTCACCCCTCCACTTT
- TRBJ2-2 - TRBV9 CASSVVADPDTGELFF TGTGCCAGCAGCGTAGTGGCAGACCCTGACACCGGGGAGCTGTTTTTT
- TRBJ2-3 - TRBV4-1 CASSQVDYTIGDTQYF TGCGCCAGCAGCCAAGTGGACTATACGATCGGGGATACGCAGTATTTT
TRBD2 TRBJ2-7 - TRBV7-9 CASSVPGRGSYEQYF TGTGCCAGCAGCGTCCCGGGGAGGGGATCCTACGAGCAGTACTTC
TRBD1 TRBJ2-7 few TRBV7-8 CASSPGQGVRYEQYF TGTGCCAGCAGCCCCGGACAGGGTGTGAGGTACGAGCAGTACTTC
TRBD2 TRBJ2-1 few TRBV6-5 CASSYLGGTSYNEQFF TGTGCCAGCAGTTATCTCGGGGGGACCTCCTACAATGAGCAGTTCTTC
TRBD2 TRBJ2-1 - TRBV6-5 CASSYAWDPTSRNVQFF TGTGCCAGCAGTTACGCCTGGGATCCGACTAGCAGGAATGTGCAGTTCTTC
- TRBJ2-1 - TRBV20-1 CSATNRDSPYNEQFF TGCAGTGCCACGAACCGGGACTCCCCCTACAATGAGCAGTTCTTC
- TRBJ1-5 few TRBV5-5 CASSTEGGGQPQHF TGTGCCAGCAGCACGGAAGGGGGAGGTCAGCCCCAGCATTTT
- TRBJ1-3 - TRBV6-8 CASRIGNTIYF TGTGCCAGCAGGATTGGAAACACCATATATTTT
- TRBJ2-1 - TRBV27 CASSLWLGSYNEQFF TGTGCCAGCAGTTTATGGCTAGGGTCCTACAATGAGCAGTTCTTC
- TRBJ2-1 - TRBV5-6 CASSGRRPYNEQFF TGTGCCAGCAGCGGGAGGAGACCATACAATGAGCAGTTCTTC
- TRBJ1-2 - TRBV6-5 CASSQEAASGYTF TGTGCCAGCAGCCAGGAGGCGGCAAGTGGCTACACCTTC
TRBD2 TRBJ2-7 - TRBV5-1 CASSALPGDYYEQYF TGCGCCAGCAGCGCCCTCCCTGGGGACTACTACGAGCAGTACTTC
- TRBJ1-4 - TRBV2 CASSEGGGEKLFF TGTGCCAGCAGTGAAGGGGGAGGTGAAAAACTGTTTTTT
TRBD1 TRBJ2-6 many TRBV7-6 CASSSPRTGGIYSGANVLTF TGTGCCAGCAGCTCCCCAAGGACAGGGGGCATTTACTCTGGGGCCAACGTCCTGACTTTC
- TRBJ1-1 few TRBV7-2 CASSLGVGRDTEAFF TGTGCCAGCAGCTTAGGGGTGGGGCGCGACACTGAAGCTTTCTTT
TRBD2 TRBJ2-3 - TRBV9 CASSSDGLATDTQYF TGTGCCAGCAGCTCAGACGGACTAGCGACAGATACGCAGTATTTT
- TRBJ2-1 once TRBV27 CAARNIYNEQFF TGTGCCGCCAGAAATATTTACAATGAGCAGTTCTTC
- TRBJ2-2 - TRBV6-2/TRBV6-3 CASSGGGAGGELFF TGTGCCAGCAGCGGGGGTGGGGCCGGTGGGGAGCTGTTTTTT
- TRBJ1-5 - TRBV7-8 CASSLGVGQGDQPQHF TGTGCCAGCAGCTTAGGAGTAGGTCAGGGTGATCAGCCCCAGCATTTT
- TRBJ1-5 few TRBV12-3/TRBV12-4 CASSKEGGQPQHF TGTGCCAGCAGTAAAGAGGGGGGTCAGCCCCAGCATTTT
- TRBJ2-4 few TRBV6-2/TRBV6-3 CASRREGLNIQYF TGTGCCAGCAGGAGGGAAGGCTTAAACATTCAGTACTTC
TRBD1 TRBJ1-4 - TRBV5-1 CASSDGQGRTEKLFF TGCGCCAGCAGCGACGGACAGGGCCGAACTGAAAAACTGTTTTTT
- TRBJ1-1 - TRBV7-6 CANSPGYTEAFF TGTGCCAACAGCCCTGGGTACACTGAAGCTTTCTTT